The next 23 T cell receptor beta chains were all read from a single sample in a study of cytomegalovirus exposure and HLA in healthy donors. Use of 60 Vbeta and 13 Jbeta primers characterized the PCR. Produced via immunoSEQ multiplex PCR; TCRdb's table is partial and in-frame only. The listing contains more than 45,000 clones. The sample taken for sequencing was PBMCs. All receptors derive from a male donor in good health and CMV-seronegative.

The chain employs TRBV7-9 and TRBJ1-1; D unclear. CDR1 is SEHNR, CDR2 FQNEAQ, per germline (reference sequence). This CDR3 has 13 amino acids. Trimming cost V 0 bases and J 4 bases, with 6 bases left between them. CDR3 bases: TGTGCCAGCAGCTTAGCGCAGGTCACTGAAGCTTTCTTT. Its protein product is CASSLAQVTEAFF.

The CDR3 region is CAIRGQPYEQYF. The CDR3 DNA is TGTGCCATCAGGGGACAGCCCTACGAGCAGTACTTC. The V call is TRBV10-3, the J call TRBJ2-7; 7 bases agree with TRBD1. Germline CDR1 and CDR2: ENHRY and SYGVKD. The CDR3 consists of 12 residues. With 6 bases clipped from V and 2 bases from J, the junction kept 1 base outside the gene matches.

The rearrangement links TRBV5-1 to TRBJ1-2; D may be TRBD1 (6 bases). CDR3 length: 15 residues. Trimming shortened V by 2 bases and J by 3 bases, and 14 bases separated the two germline ends. Germline V gives CDR1 SGHRS, CDR2 YFSETQ. The CDR3 nucleotides read TGCGCCAGCAGCTTAGAGGCCAGGGGTGACTATGGCTACACCTTC. Protein sequence: CASSLEARGDYGYTF.

This clone registers medium-sized by frequency. The chain carries TRBV7-2 and TRBJ2-1; D may be TRBD1 (6 bases). The CDR3 consists of 13 residues. Trimming took 6 bases from V and 12 from J, leaving 18 bases between them. The germline CDR1 and CDR2 sequences are SGHTA and FQGNSA. This CDR3 reads CASSSSPRQAQFF. The CDR3 bases are TGTGCCAGCAGTTCCTCCCCCCGACAGGCGCAGTTCTTC.

The J gene is TRBJ1-4, the V gene TRBV19; D not certain. Germline CDR1 LNHDA, CDR2 SQIVND (reference sequence). V was trimmed by 4 bases and J by 0 bases, leaving 9 bases between them. The CDR3 sequence is 15 residues long. The CDR3 DNA reads as TGTGCCAGTAGTAAAGGAGTTGCAACTAATGAAAAACTGTTTTTT. Protein: CASSKGVATNEKLFF.

This chain joins TRBV19 and TRBJ2-1; 9 positions match TRBD2. The CDR3 length is 14 residues. The germline gives CDR1 LNHDA, CDR2 SQIVND (reference sequence). V lost 8 bases and J lost 5; bases outside the gene matches: 7. The CDR3 loop reads CASSGVAGDNEQFF. The CDR3, as DNA: TGTGCCAGTTCGGGGGTAGCGGGGGACAATGAGCAGTTCTTC. The entire variable domain, with the rest obtained from reference TRBV19 and TRBJ2-1, is as follows: DGGITQSPKYLFRKEGQNVTLSCEQNLNHDAMYWYRQDPGQGLRLIYYSQIVNDFQKGDIAEGYSVSREKKESFPLTVTSAQKNPTAFYLCASSGVAGDNEQFFGPGTRLTVL.

The CDR3 nucleotides read TGTGCCAGCAGGGACAGGGGAAGGACTGAAGCTTTCTTT. It is translated as CASRDRGRTEAFF. The V call is TRBV6-1, the J call TRBJ1-1, with 9 nucleotides matching TRBD1. This CDR3 has 13 amino acids. V lost 6 bases, J lost 5 bases, and 4 bases stayed unmatched. Germline V gene lookup returns CDR1 MNHNS and CDR2 SASEGT.

The chain uses TRBV28 and TRBJ2-7; tentative D call: TRBD2 (5 bases). This CDR3 has 14 amino acids. From germline, CDR1 is MDHEN and CDR2 SYDVKM. With 6 bases removed from V and 5 bases from J, the gap between germline ends came to 17 bases. The CDR3 reads CASSRRLAVDEQYF. CDR3 bases: TGTGCCAGCAGCCGAAGGCTAGCAGTCGACGAGCAGTACTTC.

The chain employs TRBV5-1 and TRBJ2-3, with 7 bases lining up with TRBD1. Germline lookup yields CDR1 SGHRS and CDR2 YFSETQ. This CDR3 region has 17 residues. V dropped 4 bases and J dropped 1; count of bases not matched to a gene: 12. The CDR3 loop is CASSPPNEGAGTDTQYF. The DNA of the CDR3 is TGCGCCAGCAGCCCCCCGAACGAGGGGGCTGGCACAGATACGCAGTATTTT.

The chain joins TRBV6-4 to TRBJ2-1; D is perhaps TRBD2 (5 bases). The CDR3 has 15 residues. The germline CDR1 and CDR2 sequences are MRHNA and SNTAGT. V lost 2 bases to trimming and J lost 5 bases, with 13 bases between them. CDR3 residues: CASSDSRGGDNEQFF. CDR3 coding DNA: TGTGCCAGCAGTGACAGTAGAGGAGGCGACAATGAGCAGTTCTTC.

The V gene is TRBV7-9, the J gene TRBJ2-7; TRBD2 is a possible D gene (5 bases). Trimming took 2 bases from V and 2 from J, leaving 16 bases between them. The CDR3 totals 16 residues. Germline CDR1 is SEHNR and CDR2 is FQNEAQ (reference sequence). In DNA form, the CDR3 reads TGTGCCAGCAGCTTATCGGGGTTACGAAGCGCCTACGAGCAGTACTTC. Amino acids: CASSLSGLRSAYEQYF. Full variable domain (rest looked up from reference TRBV7-9 and TRBJ2-7): DTGVSQNPRHKITKRGQNVTFRCDPISEHNRLYWYRQTLGQGPEFLTYFQNEAQLEKSRLLSDRFSAERPKGSFSTLEIQRTEQGDSAMYLCASSLSGLRSAYEQYFGPGTRLTVT.

The chain joins TRBV29-1 to TRBJ2-1; 11 bases match TRBD2. The CDR3 contains 13 residues. Germline lookup yields CDR1 SQVTM and CDR2 ANQGSEA. After removal of 4 bases from V and 7 bases from J, the junction contained 3 bases not matched to a gene. CDR3 nucleotide sequence: TGCAGCGTTGTAGCGGGGGGGCGGAATGAGCAGTTCTTC. Its protein is CSVVAGGRNEQFF.

The chain couples TRBV7-2 to TRBJ1-5, with 8 bases matching TRBD1. The ends lost 3 bases at V and 1 base at J; junction bases unmatched: 5. The CDR3 spans 16 residues. From germline, CDR1 is SGHTA and CDR2 FQGNSA. The CDR3 is CASSLQGASSNQPQHF. The CDR3 bases are TGTGCCAGCAGCTTGCAGGGGGCTTCGAGCAATCAGCCCCAGCATTTT.

This chain joins TRBV2 and TRBJ1-5; no reliable D call. This CDR3 has 15 residues. CDR1 is SNHLY, CDR2 FYNNEI, per germline. V gave up 1 base and J gave up 0 bases, with 7 bases separating them. CDR3 sequence: CASSEGGSSNQPQHF. The CDR3, as DNA: TGTGCCAGCAGTGAAGGCGGATCTAGCAATCAGCCCCAGCATTTT.

CDR3 sequence reads: CASSKESGSNQPQHF. CDR3 DNA sequence: TGTGCCAGCAGCAAGGAGTCAGGGTCGAATCAGCCCCAGCATTTT. This chain links TRBV4-2 with TRBJ1-5; a possible D gene is TRBD1 (5 bases). Between the trimmed V and J ends, which lost 5 bases and 4 bases, there was a span of 15 bases. Germline lookup yields CDR1 LGHNA and CDR2 YNFKEQ. The CDR3 extends over 15 amino acids.

The chain employs TRBV5-4 and TRBJ2-7; 7 positions agree with TRBD1. Germline lookup yields CDR1 SGHNT and CDR2 YYREEE (reference sequence). V was pared by 5 bases and J by 6 bases, with 8 bases of the junction left unmatched. This CDR3 has 13 residues. The CDR3 reads CASRAKDRVEQYF. DNA for the CDR3: TGTGCCAGCAGGGCGAAAGACAGGGTCGAGCAGTACTTC.

The chain employs TRBV5-6 and TRBJ1-2; 9 bases align to TRBD1. After removal of 3 bases from V and 4 bases from J, the junction contained 10 bases not matched to a gene. The germline V gene encodes CDR1 SGHDT and CDR2 YYEEEE. The CDR3 has 16 amino acids. As DNA, the CDR3 is TGTGCCAGCAGCTCCGGGGACAGGGTTGACGTCTATGGCTACACCTTC. The encoded protein is CASSSGDRVDVYGYTF.

This chain uses TRBV4-2 with TRBJ2-7; weak D call: TRBD2 (5 bases). The CDR3 runs 13 residues. V lost 4 bases to trimming and J lost 7 bases, with 14 bases between them. Germline values: CDR1 LGHNA, CDR2 YNFKEQ. This chain's CDR3 is CASSPRGSREQYF. The CDR3 nucleotides are TGTGCCAGCAGCCCCCGCGGGTCGAGGGAGCAGTACTTC.

This rearrangement joins TRBV4-3 to TRBJ2-2; TRBD2 is a possible D gene (6 bases). V was clipped by 0 bases and J by 5 bases, with 16 bases between them. CDR3 length equals 17 residues. Germline V gene sequence: CDR1 LGHNA, CDR2 YSLEER. For the CDR3, the DNA is TGCGCCAGCAGCCAAGATTTTGGGCTAGCGAGGACCGGGGAGCTGTTTTTT. This gives the protein CASSQDFGLARTGELFF.

The chain employs TRBV28 and TRBJ2-7, with a tentative D call TRBD2 (5 bases). V lost 7 bases and J 0 bases, leaving 10 bases between the germline ends. The germline CDR1 and CDR2 sequences are MDHEN and SYDVKM. This CDR3 has 13 residues. The CDR3 sequence: CASTRGSSYEQYF. CDR3 DNA sequence: TGTGCCAGCACCCGAGGGAGCTCCTACGAGCAGTACTTC.

The rearrangement joins TRBV27 to TRBJ2-2; 11 positions agree with TRBD1. The CDR3 is 15 residues long. The V gene's germline CDR1 is MNHEY and CDR2 SMNVEV (reference sequence). V shed 5 bases and J 5 bases; nucleotides not matched to a gene: 4. The CDR3 DNA follows: TGTGCCAGCAGTCCGGGACAGGGGGTTACCGGGGAGCTGTTTTTT. It is translated as CASSPGQGVTGELFF.

The J gene is TRBJ1-2, the V gene TRBV19; 9 bases are shared with TRBD1. Trimming took 4 bases from V and 10 from J; bases not matched to a gene: 7. Germline V gene lookup returns CDR1 LNHDA and CDR2 SQIVND (reference sequence). The length of the CDR3 is 13 residues. The CDR3 reads CASSRRDRVDYTF. For the CDR3, the DNA is TGTGCCAGTAGTAGACGGGACAGGGTTGACTACACCTTC.

V and J are TRBV5-1 and TRBJ2-5; tentatively, D is TRBD2 (5 bases). Trimming took off 3 bases at V and 1 base at J, with 13 bases between the two ends. CDR3 length equals 15 residues. The germline V gene has CDR1 SGHRS and CDR2 YFSETQ. This CDR3 reads CASSSILGLQETQYF. CDR3 nucleotide sequence: TGCGCCAGCAGCTCGATACTAGGTCTCCAAGAGACCCAGTACTTC.